This passage covers 8 T cell receptor beta chains from one sample sequenced in a study of naive and memory T cell subsets. What these receptors recognize is not known. The study, taken as a whole, reports: Naive repertoires, especially CD8, held a few larger clonotypes, possibly memory cells re-expressing CD45RA.

An equimolar mix of two oligonucleotides served as the beta constant-region primer for TRBC1 and TRBC2. Ligated cDNA was amplified by four rounds of PCR with nested alpha and beta constant-region primers and SP2. TCRdb redid the calling of the UMI-ligation and nested PCR reads with MiXCR, one entry per CDR3 protein. The profile shows roughly 140,000 distinct CDR3 sequences, about 20% of them singletons. The source material was naive CD8+ T cells from blood. The receptors were gathered from a human donor in good health.

This clonotype appeared a few times. This chain's CDR3 is CSAIGDGAYEQYF. The CDR3 region has the DNA TGCAGTGCTATTGGGGACGGAGCCTACGAGCAGTACTTC. The chain links TRBV20-1 to TRBJ2-7; D possibly uses TRBD1 or TRBD2 (5 bases each). The germline V gene has CDR1 DFQATT and CDR2 SNEGSKA (reference sequence). V lost 4 bases to trimming and J lost 2 bases, with 12 bases between them. The CDR3 spans 13 residues.

The chain has TRBV15 and TRBJ2-1; D unresolved. This CDR3 is 12 amino acids long. Germline V gene data show CDR1 as LNHNV and CDR2 as YYDKDF (reference sequence). Trimming left V 0 bases short and J 8 bases short, with 5 bases between. CDR3 residues: CATSRDRYEQFF. The CDR3 nucleotides read TGTGCCACCAGCAGAGATCGGTATGAGCAGTTCTTC.

CDR3 region: CASSEIPYNEQFF. Here the CDR3 DNA reads TGTGCCAGCAGTGAGATTCCCTACAATGAGCAGTTCTTC. The genes are TRBV6-1 and TRBJ2-1, with D unresolved. Trimming stripped 3 bases from V and 2 bases from J, with 5 bases between. The length of the CDR3 is 13 residues. The germline V gene has CDR1 MNHNS and CDR2 SASEGT.

This clonotype was detected a few times. V usage is TRBV11-2 and J usage is TRBJ2-7, with D unclear. Germline CDR1 and CDR2: SGHAT and FQNNGV. V dropped 5 bases and J dropped 2 bases, with 16 bases sitting between them. This CDR3 has 15 residues. CDR3 coding DNA: TGTGCCAGCAGCCCTTATATTGCGGTCACCTACGAGCAGTACTTC. This sequence encodes CASSPYIAVTYEQYF.

Note on this clonotype: One junction end disagrees with the germline gene, perhaps due to a read error. The chain couples TRBV28 to TRBJ1-5; tentative D call: TRBD1 (6 bases). The CDR3 totals 20 residues. CDR1 is MDHEN, CDR2 SYDVKM, per germline. CDR3 residues: CVSSFLYRAGVLYSNQPQHF. CDR3 bases: TGTGTCAGCAGTTTCCTTTATCGAGCAGGGGTCTTGTATAGCAATCAGCCCCAGCATTTT.

A few counts support this clonotype. The gene calls are TRBV12-3 or TRBV12-4 and TRBJ2-7, with 11 bases lining up with TRBD2. V shed 5 bases and J 0 bases; nucleotides not matched to a gene: 3. The CDR3 loop spans 15 amino acids. The CDR3: CASSTSGGSSYEQYF. The DNA of the CDR3 is TGTGCCAGCAGTACTAGCGGGGGAAGCTCCTACGAGCAGTACTTC.

The chain links TRBV11-1 to TRBJ2-7; a weak D match, TRBD2 (6 bases). Trimming cost V 6 bases and J 2 bases, with 23 bases left between them. Germline lookup yields CDR1 SGHAT and CDR2 FQDESV (reference sequence). CDR3 length: 17 residues. CDR3 sequence: CASSHLGAGSIPYEQYF. CDR3 DNA sequence: TGTGCCAGCAGTCACCTCGGGGCGGGATCTATCCCCTACGAGCAGTACTTC.

The chain joins TRBV6-5 to TRBJ2-3; either TRBD1 or TRBD2 may supply D (5 bases each). This CDR3 spans 15 amino acids. Germline V gene sequence: CDR1 MNHEY, CDR2 SVGAGI. V dropped 4 bases and J dropped 0 bases, with 11 bases sitting between them. CDR3 region: CASSSGTVSTDTQYF. The CDR3 DNA reads as TGTGCCAGCAGTTCCGGGACGGTCAGCACAGATACGCAGTATTTT.